The following is a T cell receptor beta chain sequence with its context. In the study's own analysis: Scientists estimated how many nucleated cells there were by amplifying reference gene primers. Method: immunoSEQ multiplex PCR; TCRdb's copy keeps in-frame clones and lacks some. Clone size and V and J calls were adopted from that table, with D and trimming inferred from the DNA. The table records about 150,000 clones, about nine tenths of them present only once. The V gene lost 2 bases and the J gene lost 5 bases, with 9 bases spanning the gap. CDR1 MNHNY and CDR2 SVGAGI come from the germline V gene (reference sequence). The CDR3 is 13 residues long. These data come from a study of blood T cell repertoires in COVID-19. Study at large: The United States, Italy and Spain supplied acute and convalescent COVID-19 samples. Sample material is recorded as cDNA or gDNA derived from T cells, B-cell-depleted T cells, or PBMCs.

This chain joins TRBV6-6 and TRBJ2-5; a weak D match, TRBD1 (6 bases). The clonotype comes from a human donor in a cohort sampled during active COVID-19. Sequenced input: peripheral blood. In DNA form, the CDR3 reads TGTGCCAGCAGTTACGATAGGGGGGAGACCCAGTACTTC. Its protein product is CASSYDRGETQYF.